This T cell receptor beta chain was obtained from a study of CD8 T cells in ankylosing spondylitis. Study findings and constraints: Within peripheral blood, clones linked to disease were CD8+ and relatively rare.

Ten or more counts support this clonotype. Its antigen is currently unknown. Quantitative molecular-barcoded 5'-RACE generated the TCR beta libraries. TCRdb processed the 5' RACE reads anew with MiXCR; each CDR3 protein has one entry. The sample shows 210,000 or so distinct CDR3 sequences, 20% to 30% of them seen only once. This clonotype was obtained from a male donor with ankylosing spondylitis or in good health (not recorded which). The sample comprised blood, either unsorted or a sorted T cell fraction (not recorded which).

This chain's CDR3 is CAISESGFGATNEKLFF. The CDR3 DNA follows: TGTGCCATCAGTGAATCTGGGTTCGGGGCAACTAATGAAAAACTGTTTTTT. J is TRBJ1-4 and V is TRBV10-3; D call uncertain. Germline CDR1 ENHRY, CDR2 SYGVKD. CDR3 size: 17 residues. Trimming took 3 bases from V and 0 from J, leaving 14 bases between them.